What follows are 27 T cell receptor beta chains derived from one specimen sequenced in a study of T-cell memory formation after mild COVID-19. TCRdb re-derived calls from the 5' RACE reads in MiXCR, one entry per CDR3 protein. Of approximately 34,000 distinct CDR3 sequences listed, 7% to 8% are singletons. Material: PBMCs or a T cell subset sorted from them (not recorded which). The receptor source for this set is a man between 18 and 35 years old who had mild COVID-19 (a few samples of this study predate the infection). Cell type and time point are not known.

This clonotype occurred many times. The chain combines TRBV12-3 or TRBV12-4 with TRBJ2-3; tentatively, D is TRBD1 (5 bases). The V gene lost 0 bases and the J gene lost 5 bases, with 18 bases spanning the gap. This CDR3 is built from 17 residues. Here the CDR3 DNA reads TGTGCCAGCAGTTTAGCGCGTGGGGCCACGTCAGTAGATACGCAGTATTTT. This codes for CASSLARGATSVDTQYF.

This clonotype came up many times. The chain combines TRBV7-9 with TRBJ2-3; D possibly corresponds to TRBD2 (5 bases). CDR1 is SEHNR, CDR2 FQNEAQ, per germline (reference sequence). This CDR3 contains 15 residues. Between the trimmed V and J ends, which lost 5 bases and 4 bases, there was a span of 16 bases. The CDR3 DNA follows: TGTGCCAGCAGCAACCGACGGGCAGCGGCAGATACGCAGTATTTT. Translating gives CASSNRRAAADTQYF.

The chain links TRBV7-2 to TRBJ1-3, with D tentatively TRBD1 (6 bases). V lost 1 base, J lost 4 bases, and 29 bases lay in between. This CDR3 has 21 residues. From germline, CDR1 is SGHTA and CDR2 FQGNSA. The CDR3 spells CASSLVDLLWDTDVSGNTIYF. CDR3 nucleotides: TGTGCCAGCAGCTTAGTGGATCTCCTGTGGGACACCGATGTTTCAGGAAACACCATATATTTT.

This clonotype was seen at least ten times. The genes are TRBV20-1 and TRBJ2-6; 7 bases are a match to TRBD1. The CDR3 covers 14 residues. Germline V CDR1 and CDR2: DFQATT, SNEGSKA (reference sequence). V lost 6 bases, J lost 2 bases, and 4 bases stayed unmatched. The CDR3 spells CSAGQGAGANVLTF. CDR3 in DNA: TGCAGTGCGGGGCAGGGGGCTGGGGCCAACGTCCTGACTTTC.

This clonotype was counted many times. The chain uses TRBV12-3 or TRBV12-4 and TRBJ2-5; D ambiguous. Trimming removed 2 bases from V and 2 bases from J, with 6 bases in between. The CDR3 spans 13 residues. CDR3 loop: CASSLTSQETQYF. CDR3 nucleotides: TGTGCCAGCAGTTTAACCAGTCAAGAGACCCAGTACTTC.

This clonotype was detected many times. The genes are TRBV7-6 and TRBJ1-6; D unresolved. This CDR3 region has 13 residues. Per germline, CDR1 SGHVS and CDR2 FNYEAQ. V lost 0 bases, J lost 7 bases, and 4 bases lay in between. The CDR3 coding sequence is TGTGCCAGCAGCTTAGCAGAGAATTCACCCCTCCACTTT. Encoded protein: CASSLAENSPLHF. Full variable domain (rest looked up from reference TRBV7-6 and TRBJ1-6): GAGVSQSPRYKVTKRGQDVALRCDPISGHVSLYWYRQALGQGPEFLTYFNYEAQQDKSGLPNDRFSAERPEGSISTLTIQRTEQRDSAMYRCASSLAENSPLHFGNGTRLTVT.

The table lists this clonotype with many counts. J is TRBJ2-7 and V is TRBV7-9, with 9 bases fitting TRBD2. The germline gives CDR1 SEHNR, CDR2 FQNEAQ (reference sequence). The V gene end was trimmed by 1 base and the J gene end by 4 bases; junction bases not matched to a gene: 2. The CDR3 length is 14 residues. The CDR3 bases are TGTGCCAGCAGCTTAGGACTAGCGGCTTACGAGCAGTACGTC. This encodes CASSLGLAAYEQYV.

This clonotype was observed at least ten times. This rearrangement joins TRBV3-1 to TRBJ1-1, with a weak D call TRBD1 (6 bases). There are 15 residues in the CDR3. V was clipped by 4 bases and J by 7 bases, with 19 bases between them. Germline loops: CDR1 LGHDT, CDR2 YNNKEL (reference sequence). The CDR3 loop is CASSRLVGGHSEAFF. The CDR3, as DNA: TGTGCCAGCAGCCGTTTGGTAGGGGGGCACAGTGAAGCTTTCTTT.

This clonotype was recorded many times. The J gene is TRBJ1-5, the V gene TRBV7-8, with D possibly TRBD1 on 6 matching bases. Trimming took off 2 bases at V and 2 bases at J, with 13 bases between the two ends. CDR3 length: 16 residues. CDR1 and CDR2 from the germline V gene are SGHVS and FQNEAQ. The CDR3 reads CASSLLSSGGNQPQHF. The CDR3, as DNA: TGTGCCAGCAGCTTATTGTCATCAGGGGGCAATCAGCCCCAGCATTTT.

Many counts were recorded for this clonotype. The chain recombines TRBV4-3 with TRBJ1-4; 8 positions agree with TRBD1. The CDR3 has 16 amino acids. Germline V CDR1 and CDR2: LGHNA, YSLEER. J gave up 8 bases and V 0 bases, and 8 bases lay outside the gene matches. Here the CDR3 DNA reads TGCGCCAGCAGCCAAGAAATGGGGACAGGTGGGGAAAAACTGTTTTTT. Amino acid sequence: CASSQEMGTGGEKLFF.

V usage is TRBV20-1 and J usage is TRBJ2-7; 7 positions agree with TRBD2. The CDR3 runs to 13 residues. V shed 5 bases, J shed 4 bases, and the junction held 8 bases outside the gene matches. Germline CDR1 DFQATT, CDR2 SNEGSKA (reference sequence). The CDR3 sequence is CSAPGAGMYEQYF. For the CDR3, the DNA is TGCAGTGCTCCGGGAGCGGGGATGTACGAGCAGTACTTC.

This clonotype was detected a few times. The CDR3 DNA reads TGTGCCAGCAGTTACGAAACCTACGAGCAGTACTTC. Residues: CASSYETYEQYF. This chain uses TRBV4-2 with TRBJ2-7; D not resolved. V was trimmed by 6 bases and J by 2 bases, leaving 8 bases between them. This CDR3 contains 12 residues. Germline V gene data show CDR1 as LGHNA and CDR2 as YNFKEQ.

This clonotype showed up just a few times. This chain links TRBV7-6 with TRBJ2-3, with unresolved D. CDR3 length: 12 amino acids. Germline V CDR1 and CDR2: SGHVS, FNYEAQ. V was pared by 1 base and J by 3 bases, with 2 bases between. The DNA of the CDR3 is TGTGCCAGCAGCTTAGGGACAGATACGCAGTATTTT. Encoded protein: CASSLGTDTQYF.

This clonotype was found many times. The chain is built from TRBV7-2 and TRBJ2-3; D gene uncertain. Germline CDR1 and CDR2: SGHTA and FQGNSA. The germline V and J ends were trimmed by 1 base and 3 bases, with 8 bases remaining between them. This CDR3 region has 14 residues. The CDR3 loop is CASSLVVGTDTQYF. CDR3 DNA: TGTGCCAGCAGCTTAGTGGTGGGGACAGATACGCAGTATTTT.

This clonotype was seen repeatedly, ten times or more. The chain uses TRBV7-2 and TRBJ1-1, with TRBD1 matching over 7 bases. Germline trimming cut 2 bases from V and 4 bases from J; bases unmatched to any gene: 4. Germline V CDR1 and CDR2: SGHTA, FQGNSA. This CDR3 comprises 14 residues. The DNA for the CDR3 is TGTGCCAGCAGCTTACAGGGGGTGGGCACTGAAGCTTTCTTT. Amino acids: CASSLQGVGTEAFF.

This clonotype was observed many times. The J gene is TRBJ2-1, the V gene TRBV29-1; TRBD2 aligns across 7 bases. CDR3 size: 15 residues. From germline, CDR1 is SQVTM and CDR2 ANQGSEA. The junction had 6 bases not matched to a gene; V was cut back by 1 base and J by 3 bases. The CDR3 DNA sequence: TGCAGCGTTGAAGTCGGCGGGGGTTACTACAATGAGCAGTTCTTC. Translation gives CSVEVGGGYYNEQFF.

In this sample, this clonotype turned up many times. The V and J genes are TRBV4-1 and TRBJ1-1, with a weak D call TRBD1 (5 bases). V lost 1 base and J 4 bases, leaving 13 bases between the germline ends. Germline V gene data show CDR1 as MGHRA and CDR2 as YSYEKL. This CDR3 comprises 15 residues. The CDR3 protein is CASSQGQWGSTEAFF. In nucleotides, the CDR3 is TGCGCCAGCAGCCAAGGACAGTGGGGGAGCACTGAAGCTTTCTTT.

The table lists this clonotype with many counts. The chain combines TRBV3-1 with TRBJ1-5; D is perhaps TRBD1 (5 bases). Germline CDR1 is LGHDT and CDR2 is YNNKEL (reference sequence). This CDR3 is 13 amino acids long. V dropped 5 bases and J dropped 5 bases, with 10 bases sitting between them. The CDR3 nucleotides are TGTGCCAGCAGCTCCCAGGGTCATCAGCCCCAGCATTTT. Protein: CASSSQGHQPQHF.

There are many counts of this clonotype. The rearrangement links TRBV6-1 to TRBJ2-7; the match to TRBD1 covers 9 bases. J gave up 0 bases and V 7 bases, and 7 bases lay outside the gene matches. The CDR3 covers 15 residues. The germline V gene encodes CDR1 MNHNS and CDR2 SASEGT. This CDR3 reads CASKFETGGSYEQYV. The CDR3 DNA is TGTGCCAGCAAATTCGAGACAGGGGGCTCCTACGAGCAGTACGTC.

This clonotype was seen ten or more times. The chain is built from TRBV7-2 and TRBJ1-2; the D gene is possibly TRBD1 (5 bases). CDR1 is SGHTA, CDR2 FQGNSA, per germline. The V gene lost 0 bases and the J gene lost 6 bases, with 14 bases spanning the gap. CDR3 length: 15 residues. CDR3 in DNA: TGTGCCAGCAGCTTAGCGTTCCGGGGCGAGGATGGCTACACCTTC. It encodes CASSLAFRGEDGYTF. The entire variable domain, with the rest obtained from reference TRBV7-2 and TRBJ1-2, is as follows: GAGVSQSPSNKVTEKGKDVELRCDPISGHTALYWYRQSLGQGLEFLIYFQGNSAPDKSGLPSDRFSAERTGGSVSTLTIQRTQQEDSAVYLCASSLAFRGEDGYTFGSGTRLTVV.

This clonotype was counted between two and nine times. The chain has TRBV7-2 and TRBJ1-4; no definite D call. Trimming took off 0 bases at V and 8 bases at J, with 19 bases between the two ends. The CDR3 has 17 amino acids. CDR1 is SGHTA and CDR2 is FQGNSA in the germline V gene. Here the CDR3 reads CASSLAMGRAPGEKLFF. In DNA form, the CDR3 reads TGTGCCAGCAGCTTAGCGATGGGGAGAGCACCCGGGGAAAAACTGTTTTTT.

Many counts were recorded for this clonotype. V is TRBV7-2 and J is TRBJ2-3; D possibly corresponds to TRBD2 (5 bases). In germline, CDR1 is SGHTA, CDR2 FQGNSA. The V gene lost 5 bases and the J gene lost 4 bases, with 10 bases spanning the gap. This CDR3 spans 13 amino acids. CDR3 in DNA: TGTGCCAGCAGCCACGGGATGGCAGATACGCAGTATTTT. This translates into CASSHGMADTQYF.

This clonotype was detected ten times or more. The V call is TRBV5-1, the J call TRBJ2-3; a possible D gene is TRBD1 (6 bases). The germline V and J ends were trimmed by 4 bases and 5 bases, with 14 bases remaining between them. CDR1 and CDR2 (germline): SGHRS, YFSETQ. This CDR3 comprises 14 residues. The CDR3 loop reads CASSPLQGEDTQYF. The CDR3 DNA follows: TGCGCCAGCAGCCCCTTACAGGGAGAAGATACGCAGTATTTT.

This clonotype has a count of ten or more. This chain links TRBV12-3 or TRBV12-4 with TRBJ2-5, with a tentative D call TRBD2 (6 bases). This CDR3 contains 13 residues. Trimming cost V 4 bases and J 1 base, with 7 bases left between them. In nucleotides, the CDR3 is TGTGCCAGCAGTTCGGGGGTCCAAGAGACCCAGTACTTC. Protein sequence: CASSSGVQETQYF.

At least ten counts were recorded for this clonotype. This chain joins TRBV30 and TRBJ2-5; tentatively, D is TRBD1 (6 bases). Between the trimmed V and J ends, which lost 0 bases and 4 bases, there was a span of 9 bases. The CDR3 is made up of 13 amino acids. Germline V gene sequence: CDR1 GTSNPN, CDR2 SVGIG (reference sequence). CDR3 DNA: TGTGCCTGGAGTGTACAGGGCGGAGAGACCCAGTACTTC. Translation gives CAWSVQGGETQYF. The complete variable domain, with remaining parts taken from reference TRBV30 and TRBJ2-5, reads SQTIHQWPATLVQPVGSPLSLECTVEGTSNPNLYWYRQAAGRGLQLLFYSVGIGQISSEVPQNLSASRPQDRQFILSSKKLLLSDSGFYLCAWSVQGGETQYFGPGTRLLVL.

This clonotype was picked up many times. The rearrangement links TRBV6-6 to TRBJ1-5, with 8 positions matching TRBD1. The V and J ends lost 6 bases and 2 bases, in that order; junction bases with no gene match: 9. The CDR3 consists of 16 residues. Per the germline V gene, CDR1 is MNHNY and CDR2 is SVGAGI (reference sequence). The CDR3 here is CASSPQGAWGNQPQHF. CDR3 DNA: TGTGCCAGCAGCCCCCAGGGGGCTTGGGGCAATCAGCCCCAGCATTTT.

This clonotype was counted between two and nine times. The V and J genes are TRBV7-2 and TRBJ2-5; no clear D gene. Trimming shortened V by 4 bases and J by 5 bases, and 14 bases separated the two germline ends. Germline assignment: CDR1 SGHTA and CDR2 FQGNSA. CDR3 length equals 14 residues. CDR3 sequence: CASSYYLGGETQYF. The CDR3 nucleotides are TGTGCCAGCAGCTACTATCTCGGCGGCGAGACCCAGTACTTC. The whole variable domain, filled in from reference TRBV7-2 and TRBJ2-5, reads GAGVSQSPSNKVTEKGKDVELRCDPISGHTALYWYRQSLGQGLEFLIYFQGNSAPDKSGLPSDRFSAERTGGSVSTLTIQRTQQEDSAVYLCASSYYLGGETQYFGPGTRLLVL.